Sequencing of this T cell receptor (beta chain) was carried out in a study of pediatric ulcerative colitis. Study observations and caveats: Acute severe colitis showed lower rectal diversity from clonal expansions.

Blood was drawn at the time of colonoscopy. The germline V gene encodes CDR1 SNHLY and CDR2 FYNNEI. This CDR3 comprises 16 residues. V was shortened by 6 bases and J by 4 bases, with 18 bases between the two germline ends. Concerning this clone itself: Its antigen is unknown.

The repertoire was sequenced with immunoSEQ multiplex PCR; TCRdb's copy has only in-frame clones and lacks some. The sample holds 25,000 to 35,000 clones, about four fifths seen once. Material: blood. The chain couples TRBV2 to TRBJ2-2; no reliable D call. This clonotype was obtained from a boy aged 5-17 years with severe ulcerative colitis. CDR3 region: CASSRSFTRTTGELFF. For the CDR3, the DNA is TGTGCCAGCAGCCGAAGCTTTACCCGAACCACCGGGGAGCTGTTTTTT.